The source of this T cell receptor beta chain is a study of post-analysis software for immune sequencing data. General study findings and limits: Normalized Chao1 diversity in multiple sclerosis patients fell significantly below that of controls. Patients carried five TRBV segments more frequently than controls did, and TRBV5-6, TRBV5-1 and TRBV20-1 were among them.

Unique molecular identifiers had been added to the TCR beta cDNA libraries. The source material, roughly 0.9 to 10 million T cells, gave rise to about 520,000 cDNA molecules. TCRdb ran MiXCR on the PCR reads and lists one entry per CDR3 protein. The sample holds 750,000 to 950,000 distinct CDR3 sequences; roughly 50% are singletons and the top ten take approximately 4.5%. This clonotype was counted between two and nine times. Its antigen is unknown. The CDR3 runs 13 residues. V lost 3 bases to trimming and J lost 2 bases, with 7 bases between them. Germline V gene sequence: CDR1 KGHSH, CDR2 LQKENI. The genes are TRBV18 and TRBJ2-5; unclear D gene. The source is a girl under 18 with multiple sclerosis. The sequenced sample was blood. For the CDR3, the DNA is TGTGCCAGCTCACCCTTTGCACAAGAGACCCAGTACTTC. Translation gives CASSPFAQETQYF.